The 2 T cell receptor beta chains given below trace back to one sample, sequenced in a study of control samples from healthy donors and cancer patients. TCRdb keeps only in-frame clones here, not all; method: immunoSEQ multiplex PCR. The data show 55,000 to 85,000 clones, with 87% seen just once and 2% to 2.5% held by the top ten. Material: PBMCs. These receptors all come from a woman in her forties or fifties with head and neck cancer.

V usage is TRBV4-3 and J usage is TRBJ1-2; D uncertain. With 0 bases removed from V and 6 bases from J, the gap between germline ends came to 14 bases. Germline CDR1 LGHNA, CDR2 YSLEER. The CDR3 extends over 15 amino acids. CDR3 nucleotide sequence: TGCGCCAGCAGCCAAGATCGGGGTAGGGCCAATGGCTACACCTTC. This sequence encodes CASSQDRGRANGYTF.

V gene TRBV6-2 or TRBV6-3 combines with J gene TRBJ1-2, with D maybe TRBD1 (6 bases). The CDR3 extends over 16 amino acids. Germline-derived CDR1 and CDR2 are MNHEY and SVGEGT. V gave up 6 bases and J gave up 0 bases, with 17 bases separating them. The CDR3 DNA sequence: TGTGCCAGCAGCCCTCTCGATGGGGGGCCTAACTATGGCTACACCTTC. Its protein is CASSPLDGGPNYGYTF.